The 11 T cell receptor beta chains in this list originate from one sample, sequenced in a study of T cells in Graves' hyperthyroidism and ophthalmopathy. The TCR beta CDR3 regions underwent amplification using RNA transcripts as the source. The HTBI set primed first-round TCR CDR3 RT-PCR. From the multiplex PCR reads, TCRdb called clonotypes with MiXCR, one entry per CDR3 protein. The data contain hundreds of thousands of distinct CDR3 sequences, 14% of them singletons. The sequenced sample consisted of blood. These receptors were collected from a woman in her forties or fifties with Graves' ophthalmopathy.

This clonotype was counted at least ten times. The rearrangement joins TRBV30 to TRBJ1-4, with TRBD1 as a possible D gene (5 bases). The CDR3 is made up of 14 amino acids. V shed 0 bases and J shed 8 bases, with 13 bases lying between them. CDR1 and CDR2 from the germline V gene are GTSNPN and SVGIG (reference sequence). CDR3 amino acids: CAWSVSGFREKLFF. For the CDR3, the DNA is TGTGCCTGGAGTGTCTCAGGGTTTAGGGAAAAACTGTTTTTT.

V usage is TRBV19 and J usage is TRBJ2-5, with 8 bases lining up with TRBD2. Looked up from germline, CDR1 is LNHDA and CDR2 is SQIVND (reference sequence). The CDR3 loop spans 16 amino acids. The trim removed 4 bases at V and 4 bases at J, leaving 11 bases unmatched. The chain's CDR3 is CASSTSPGLVPETQYF. DNA for the CDR3: TGTGCCAGTAGTACCTCTCCGGGACTAGTCCCAGAGACCCAGTACTTC.

Remarks on this clonotype: A much larger clone differs by one base, so this may be a read error. The rearrangement uses TRBV7-9 and TRBJ1-4; D gene ambiguous. Germline CDR1 is SEHNR and CDR2 is FQNEAQ (reference sequence). The V and J ends lost 8 bases and 0 bases respectively, with 7 bases between them. CDR3 size: 13 residues. The CDR3 bases are TGTGCCAGCGAGCACGCAACTAATGAAAAACTGTTTTTT. Protein sequence: CASEHATNEKLFF.

This clonotype was seen many times. V usage is TRBV6-1 and J usage is TRBJ1-5; D is unresolved. The ends were cut back, 3 bases at V and 2 bases at J, with 11 bases in the middle. CDR3 length: 15 amino acids. Germline V gene lookup returns CDR1 MNHNS and CDR2 SASEGT. The CDR3 DNA reads TGTGCCAGCAGTGAGAAGAGTGTGGGCAATCAGCCCCAGCATTTT. It translates to CASSEKSVGNQPQHF.

The chain links TRBV12-3 or TRBV12-4 to TRBJ1-5; D remains unclear. This CDR3 comprises 15 residues. V lost 2 bases, J lost 4 bases, and 12 bases lay in between. The CDR3 region is CASSLSPQWNQPQHF. The CDR3 region has the DNA TGTGCCAGCAGTTTAAGTCCACAGTGGAATCAGCCCCAGCATTTT.

In this sample, this clonotype turned up many times. V is TRBV7-9 and J is TRBJ2-5; tentative D call: TRBD2 (5 bases). The CDR3 contains 14 residues. CDR1 and CDR2 from the germline V gene are SEHNR and FQNEAQ (reference sequence). Trimming cost V 2 bases and J 9 bases, with 16 bases left between them. CDR3 coding DNA: TGTGCCAGCAGCTTATCGGCCAATGGGGAGCCCCAGTACTTC. It codes for CASSLSANGEPQYF. Complete variable domain (other parts from reference TRBV7-9 and TRBJ2-5): DTGVSQNPRHKITKRGQNVTFRCDPISEHNRLYWYRQTLGQGPEFLTYFQNEAQLEKSRLLSDRFSAERPKGSFSTLEIQRTEQGDSAMYLCASSLSANGEPQYFGPGTRLLVL.

This clonotype has just a few counts. This CDR3 reads CASSLGLTSYEQYF. The CDR3 nucleotides are TGTGCCAGCAGTCTAGGACTCACATCCTACGAGCAGTACTTC. The chain joins TRBV27 to TRBJ2-7; D is perhaps TRBD2 (5 bases). V gave up 5 bases and J gave up 1 base, with 12 bases separating them. The germline V gene has CDR1 MNHEY and CDR2 SMNVEV (reference sequence). This CDR3 contains 14 residues.

This clonotype was counted at least ten times. The genes are TRBV7-2 and TRBJ2-7, with TRBD1 identical over 7 bases. Unmatched junction bases numbered 7, after V lost 5 bases and J lost 0 bases. The CDR3 consists of 15 residues. Germline assignment: CDR1 SGHTA and CDR2 FQGNSA. CDR3 coding DNA: TGTGCCAGCAGCGATCCGGGACAGAACTCCTACGAGCAGTACTTC. Translating it yields CASSDPGQNSYEQYF.

V usage is TRBV7-9 and J usage is TRBJ2-5, with D perhaps assigned TRBD1 or TRBD2 (6 bases each). V was shortened by 5 bases and J by 4 bases, with 14 bases between the two germline ends. CDR1 and CDR2 from the germline V gene are SEHNR and FQNEAQ (reference sequence). The CDR3 loop spans 14 amino acids. As DNA, the CDR3 is TGTGCCAGCAGCGGCTCGGGGGCTGGAGAGACCCAGTACTTC. Translating gives CASSGSGAGETQYF.

Ten or more counts support this clonotype. The gene calls are TRBV27 and TRBJ2-1; 9 bases align to TRBD2. Unmatched junction bases numbered 8, after V lost 5 bases and J lost 3 bases. CDR1 is MNHEY and CDR2 is SMNVEV in the germline V gene (reference sequence). The CDR3 is 16 amino acids. The CDR3 here is CASSTPKAGGYNEQFF. The CDR3 nucleotides are TGTGCCAGCAGTACCCCGAAAGCGGGAGGCTACAATGAGCAGTTCTTC.

This clonotype was seen more than once but under ten times. The J gene is TRBJ2-6, the V gene TRBV9; no clear D gene. The CDR3 length is 13 residues. Germline values: CDR1 SGDLS, CDR2 YYNGEE. V was pared by 3 bases and J by 3 bases, with 4 bases between. The CDR3 reads CASSASGANVLTF. CDR3 nucleotide sequence: TGTGCCAGCAGCGCCAGTGGGGCCAACGTCCTGACTTTC.